These 27 T cell receptor beta chains were sequenced from one sample in a study of tumor and adjacent non-tumor tissue in lung cancer (dated by TCRdb to the late 2010s). Libraries were made using multiplex PCR. The sequencer was an Illumina HiSeq 2500. TCRbeta libraries were built by three rounds of nested PCR using primers (Table S4), following protocols modified from ARM-PCR. TCRdb applied fastp at Q25 and MiXCR to the public reads, then kept only in-frame beta chains. CDR3 protein sequences are deduplicated, and each keeps its most common genes and DNA. This sample has approximately 53,000 distinct CDR3 sequences in its table, and 74% of those were observed once. The ten most abundant clones make up more than 20% of the sample. RNA was extracted from bulk unsorted tissue and checked for quality with a NanoDrop ND-1000 and an Agilent 2100. Normal lung samples were distant non-tumor tissue taken more than 3 cm from the tumor edge.

Sample: distant non-tumor lung tissue. Every receptor here comes from a woman aged 55 to 70 with non-small cell lung cancer.

In regard to this clonotype: The conserved final phenylalanine or tryptophan is absent from the CDR3, which likely points to a read error. The limits of the CDR3 on the DNA are not certain, so only TCRdb's listed CDR3 is given. The chain recombines TRBV14 with TRBJ2-7; TRBD1 is the table's D call and was not checked against the DNA. Termini included, the CDR3 measures 14 amino acids. Germline values: CDR1 SGHDN, CDR2 FVKESK. CDR3 amino acids: CARSPSRTSAPGHL.

The rearrangement joins TRBV29-1 to TRBJ2-6; D gene uncertain. The germline CDR1 and CDR2 sequences are SQVTM and ANQGSEA. The CDR3 contains 16 residues. The chain's CDR3 is CSAEETISTGANVLTF. CDR3 nucleotide sequence: TGCAGTGCTGAAGAGACGATTTCTACTGGGGCCAACGTCCTGACTTTC. The full variable domain, with the rest looked up from reference TRBV29-1 and TRBJ2-6, is SAVISQKPSRDICQRGTSLTIQCQVDSQVTMMFWYRQQPGQSLTLIATANQGSEATYESGFVIDKFPISRPNLTFSTLTVSNMSPEDSSIYLCSAEETISTGANVLTFGAGSRLTVL.

This clonotype was counted once. Compared with germline, one end of the junction differs, possibly owing to a read error. This chain connects TRBV11-2 to TRBJ1-5; 10 bases match TRBD1. This CDR3 has 15 amino acids. Per the germline V gene, CDR1 is SGHAT and CDR2 is FQNNGV. In DNA form, the CDR3 reads TGTGCCTGTAGCTTCGGGGACAGGGGCAATCAGTCCCAGCATTTT. This codes for CACSFGDRGNQSQHF.

With regard to this clonotype: Sequence at one end of the junction differs from germline and may be a read error. V and J are TRBV6-6 and TRBJ2-2; D gene uncertain. This CDR3 region has 15 residues. Germline CDR1 MNHNY, CDR2 SVGAGI (reference sequence). The CDR3 DNA sequence: TGTGCTAGCAGTTACGATCGGTGGAACACCGGGGAGCTGTTTTTT. Protein sequence: CASSYDRWNTGELFF.

The J gene is TRBJ2-5, the V gene TRBV5-1; perhaps TRBD2 as D (5 bases). The CDR3 is made up of 15 amino acids. Germline V CDR1 and CDR2: SGHRS, YFSETQ. The germline V and J ends were trimmed by 5 bases and 2 bases, with 16 bases remaining between them. The CDR3 sequence: CASRFFYSGQETQYF. Written as DNA, the CDR3 is TGCGCCAGCAGGTTCTTTTACAGCGGTCAAGAGACCCAGTACTTC.

Note on this clonotype: Relative to the germline gene, one junction end is altered; a read error may explain this. The rearrangement links TRBV4-3 to TRBJ2-5, with 8 bases that match TRBD2. This CDR3 has 14 amino acids. CDR1 and CDR2 from the germline V gene are LGHNA and YSLEER. The CDR3 region has the DNA TGCGCCAGCAGTCCGGGACTAGTTATGGAGACACAGTACTTC. Its translation is CASSPGLVMETQYF.

Comments on this clonotype: Germline and junction disagree at one end, which may indicate a read error. V usage is TRBV11-2 and J usage is TRBJ2-3; 7 nucleotides match TRBD2. Germline V gene lookup returns CDR1 SGHAT and CDR2 FQNNGV. This CDR3 is 15 amino acids long. The CDR3 bases are TGTGCCACCAGCTTAAGGAACGGGAGGACTGATACGCACTATTTT. It encodes CATSLRNGRTDTHYF.

This clonotype was seen once. The CDR3 does not end in the conserved phenylalanine or tryptophan, so this is likely a read error. The chain recombines TRBV11-2 with TRBJ2-5; tentatively, D is TRBD2 (5 bases). Germline values: CDR1 SGHAT, CDR2 FQNNGV. The CDR3 extends over 14 amino acids. This CDR3 reads CVSSLEGTFGTQYL. The CDR3 DNA sequence: TGCGTCAGCAGCTTAGAGGGCACCTTTGGGACCCAGTACTTG.

CDR3 protein: CASSTSGAREHVYTF. The CDR3 DNA follows: TGTGCCAGCAGTACCTCGGGGGCGCGGGAACATGTCTACACCTTC. The V call is TRBV6-2 or TRBV6-3, the J call TRBJ1-2, with a weak D call TRBD1 (6 bases). CDR1 MNHEY and CDR2 SVGEGT come from the germline V gene. With 5 bases removed from V and 10 bases from J, the gap between germline ends came to 23 bases. The CDR3 is made up of 15 amino acids.

This clonotype appeared once. No conserved phenylalanine or tryptophan is present at the end of the CDR3, so a read error is the likely explanation. The chain links TRBV6-5 to TRBJ2-5; D may be TRBD1 (6 bases). Germline lookup yields CDR1 MNHEY and CDR2 SVGAGI. V dropped 6 bases and J dropped 4 bases, with 27 bases sitting between them. The CDR3 totals 18 residues. CDR3 DNA sequence: TGTGCCAGCAGCGCCCTCCTAACGGTTACCCGAGGGGGAGAGACCCAGTACTTA. Amino acids: CASSALLTVTRGGETQYL.

The CDR3 protein is CASSYMTWGANTGELFF. CDR3 coding DNA: TGTGCCAGCAGTTACATGACATGGGGAGCAAACACCGGGGAGCTGTTTTTT. V gene TRBV6-5 combines with J gene TRBJ2-2; the D gene is possibly TRBD2 (5 bases). Germline V gene data show CDR1 as MNHEY and CDR2 as SVGAGI. Trimming stripped 2 bases from V and 2 bases from J, with 15 bases between. The CDR3 contains 17 residues.

Points on this clonotype: Without the conserved terminal phenylalanine or tryptophan, this CDR3 likely stems from a read error. It is unclear where the CDR3 begins or ends on the DNA, so no DNA is shown, and the CDR3 is as TCRdb lists it. The rearrangement links TRBV29-1 to TRBJ1-1; the table's D call of TRBD1 was not tested on the DNA. Germline V lookup: CDR1 SQVTM, CDR2 ANQGSEA. The CDR3 is 12 residues long, ends included. The CDR3 region is CSVEPQQGATFY.

Ten or more counts support this clonotype. CDR3 amino acids: CASTFTSGQYNSPLHF. In DNA form, the CDR3 reads TGTGCCAGCACATTTACTTCGGGACAGTATAATTCACCCCTCCACTTT. The rearrangement uses TRBV6-6 and TRBJ1-6, with 7 bases matching TRBD1. V was pared by 7 bases and J by 4 bases, with 10 bases of the junction left unmatched. CDR3 length equals 16 residues. Germline lookup yields CDR1 MNHNY and CDR2 SVGAGI (reference sequence).

The genes are TRBV6-1 and TRBJ2-4; D is ambiguous. V gave up 3 bases and J gave up 0 bases, with 12 bases separating them. CDR1 MNHNS and CDR2 SASEGT come from the germline V gene. This CDR3 has 16 residues. The CDR3 protein is CASSDLEALAKNIQYF. DNA for the CDR3: TGTGCCAGCAGTGACCTGGAAGCCCTAGCCAAAAACATTCAGTACTTC.

This clonotype occurred once. J is TRBJ2-1 and V is TRBV20-1; D not resolved. CDR3 length: 13 residues. Germline CDR1 is DFQATT and CDR2 is SNEGSKA (reference sequence). V dropped 3 bases and J dropped 9 bases, with 15 bases sitting between them. The CDR3 loop is CSARAHMSSEQFF. In DNA, the CDR3 is TGCAGTGCTAGGGCTCATATGAGCAGTGAGCAGTTCTTC.

As to this clonotype: Because it lacks the conserved phenylalanine or tryptophan at the end, this CDR3 is likely a read error. The chain uses TRBV12-3 or TRBV12-4 and TRBJ2-5, with 7 bases lining up with TRBD2. This CDR3 spans 15 amino acids. CDR3 region: CTSSPDGGSGETQYL. CDR3 in DNA: TGTACCAGCAGTCCCGACGGCGGGAGTGGGGAGACGCAGTACCTC.

About this clonotype: Its ends do not fully match the called genes, so a read error is possible. V and J are TRBV29-1 and TRBJ1-2, with TRBD1 identical over 7 bases. Germline V gene lookup returns CDR1 SQVTM and CDR2 ANQGSEA. The CDR3 runs to 13 residues. This chain's CDR3 is CGFRQGEGYGYTF. DNA for the CDR3: TGCGGTTTCCGACAGGGCGAGGGCTATGGTTACACCTTC.

The sample holds a few counts of this clonotype. One end of the junction varies from germline; a read error may be responsible. The chain uses TRBV11-2 and TRBJ2-1, with 7 bases identical to TRBD1. The CDR3 sequence is 15 residues long. Per germline, CDR1 SGHAT and CDR2 FQNNGV. The CDR3 loop reads CASCSRDSSYIEHFF. CDR3 nucleotide sequence: TGTGCCAGCTGCTCCCGGGACAGCTCCTACATTGAGCACTTCTTC. The full variable domain, with the rest looked up from reference TRBV11-2 and TRBJ2-1, is EAGVAQSPRYKIIEKRQSVAFWCNPISGHATLYWYQQILGQGPKLLIQFQNNGVVDDSQLPKDRFSAERLKGVDSTLKIQPAKLEDSAVYLCASCSRDSSYIEHFFGPGTRLTVL.

V and J are TRBV4-1 and TRBJ1-6; D is ambiguous. V lost 3 bases to trimming and J lost 13 bases, with 10 bases between them. There are 12 residues in the CDR3. In germline, CDR1 is MGHRA, CDR2 YSYEKL. The DNA of the CDR3 is TGCGCCAGCAGCCAGCCCGACTGGCCCCTCCACTTT. This sequence encodes CASSQPDWPLHF.

The sample holds a few counts of this clonotype. As the CDR3 is not closed by the conserved phenylalanine or tryptophan, this likely results from a read error. The chain uses TRBV11-2 and TRBJ2-5; perhaps TRBD1 as D (6 bases). The ends were cut back, 6 bases at V and 11 bases at J, with 22 bases in the middle. This CDR3 has 14 amino acids. Germline-derived CDR1 and CDR2 are SGHAT and FQNNGV. The CDR3 nucleotides are TGTGCCAGCAGTCCACAGGGCGGTCAAGTGACGCAGTACATC. This sequence encodes CASSPQGGQVTQYI.

In the case of this clonotype: An end of the junction does not agree with germline; a read error may underlie this. The V and J genes are TRBV4-3 and TRBJ2-3; D unresolved. CDR1 LGHNA and CDR2 YSLEER come from the germline V gene. This CDR3 region has 15 residues. CDR3 in amino acids: CASSQEEGPTDTRYF. The CDR3 nucleotides read TGCGCCAGCAGCCAAGAGGAAGGTCCCACAGATACGCGGTATTTT.

Details on this clonotype: Just one base apart from a much larger clone, this may be a read error. The chain couples TRBV6-2 or TRBV6-3 to TRBJ1-1; D gene uncertain. From germline, CDR1 is MNHEY and CDR2 SVGEGT. There are 16 residues in the CDR3. The CDR3 DNA follows: TGTGCCGGCAGTTCTAACCCTCTCTGGGAAGTCACTGAAGTTTTCTTT. Its protein is CAGSSNPLWEVTEVFF.

About this clonotype: This CDR3 fails to terminate in the conserved phenylalanine or tryptophan, so it likely reflects a read error. The chain joins TRBV5-1 to TRBJ1-1, with 7 bases identical to TRBD1. This CDR3 comprises 14 residues. Looked up from germline, CDR1 is SGHRS and CDR2 is YFSETQ. Trimming at V came to 3 bases and at J to 3 bases, leaving 5 bases not matched to a gene. For the CDR3, the DNA is TGCGCCAGCAGCTCTATGACAGGGTACACTGAAGCTTTCTAT. Translated: CASSSMTGYTEAFY.

A word on this clonotype: A much bigger clone sits one base away, suggesting this may be a read error. This chain connects TRBV24-1 to TRBJ2-6; 7 nucleotides line up with TRBD2. The CDR3 loop spans 15 amino acids. V was clipped by 5 bases and J by 8 bases; unmatched bases: 8. Germline loops: CDR1 KGHDR, CDR2 SFDVKD. The CDR3 region has the DNA TGTGCCACCAGTGGGGAGGGTTCCGGGTCCAACGTCCTGACTTTC. Protein product: CATSGEGSGSNVLTF.

This clonotype was detected only a few times. The chain combines TRBV29-1 with TRBJ2-7; D may match TRBD1 or TRBD2 (5 bases each). The CDR3 runs 12 residues. Germline values: CDR1 SQVTM, CDR2 ANQGSEA. The CDR3, as DNA: TGCAGTGCAAGTGGGGGAATCAACGAGCAGTACTTC. Its translation: CSASGGINEQYF.

Turning to this clonotype: A much larger clone lies one base from this, so it may be a read error. This chain connects TRBV28 to TRBJ2-3; TRBD2 might be the D (6 bases). This CDR3 comprises 13 residues. Germline V lookup: CDR1 MDHEN, CDR2 SYDVKM. In DNA form, the CDR3 reads TGTGTCAGCCGTAGCGGAGCCACAGATACGCAGTATTTT. This codes for CVSRSGATDTQYF.

This clonotype was observed a single time. A read error is possible here, since a much larger clone lies one base away. This chain uses TRBV20-1 with TRBJ2-1, with TRBD2 as a possible D gene (5 bases). CDR1 DFQATT and CDR2 SNEGSKA come from the germline V gene (reference sequence). V was cut by 2 bases and J by 4 bases, with 18 bases left in between. The CDR3 is 16 residues long. The CDR3 DNA reads TGCAGTGCTAGATTTTCTTTAGTGGGAGCTTACAATGAGCAGTTCTTC. Its protein is CSARFSLVGAYNEQFF.